These T cell receptor beta chains were read from a single sample in a study of blood T cell repertoires in COVID-19. Sequencing was performed with immunoSEQ multiplex PCR; in TCRdb, only in-frame clones are kept and a portion is missing. Found here are roughly 230,000 clones, 80% to 85% of them singletons; the top ten hold 27%. Sequencing input: peripheral blood. Every receptor here comes from a man aged 40-50 years with acute or convalescent COVID-19. The CDR3 runs from the conserved cysteine through the conserved F or W. The D gene is left open where the match is weak. Not all rows give a size; the values are once, few, many and, for expanded clones, a class.

CDR3nt: TGTGCCTGGAGTAGAAACAGTGAAATTGGCTACACCTTC
CDR3aa: CAWSRNSEIGYTF
v_gene: TRBV30
abundance: -
j_gene: TRBJ1-2
d_gene: -
len: 13

CDR3nt: TGTGCCGCCCTAGCGGGAGGAGGCAATGAGCAGTTCTTC
CDR3aa: CAALAGGGNEQFF
v_gene: TRBV30
abundance: -
j_gene: TRBJ2-1
d_gene: TRBD2
len: 13

CDR3nt: TGCGCCAGCAGCTTGACGGGACAGGGACTAACGGGCACTGAAGCTTTCTTT
CDR3aa: CASSLTGQGLTGTEAFF
v_gene: TRBV5-1
abundance: -
j_gene: TRBJ1-1
d_gene: TRBD1
len: 17

CDR3nt: TGTGCCAGTAGTATTCGGAGCAATGAGCAGTTCTTC
CDR3aa: CASSIRSNEQFF
v_gene: TRBV19
abundance: -
j_gene: TRBJ2-1
d_gene: -
len: 12

CDR3nt: TGTGCCAGCACCCTGCCCCTAGCGGGAAGCAATGAGCAGTTCTTC
CDR3aa: CASTLPLAGSNEQFF
v_gene: TRBV5-6
abundance: -
j_gene: TRBJ2-1
d_gene: TRBD2
len: 15

CDR3nt: TGTGCCTGGAGTGTCGGGGGGCGGGACACTGAAGCTTTCTTT
CDR3aa: CAWSVGGRDTEAFF
v_gene: TRBV30
abundance: -
j_gene: TRBJ1-1
d_gene: -
len: 14

CDR3nt: TGTGCCAGCAGCCAAGCGGAGATTCAGTACTTC
CDR3aa: CASSQAEIQYF
v_gene: TRBV14
abundance: few
j_gene: TRBJ2-4
d_gene: -
len: 11

CDR3nt: TGTGCCTCCCCCTCAGGGAACTCTGGAAACACCATATATTTT
CDR3aa: CASPSGNSGNTIYF
v_gene: TRBV30
abundance: -
j_gene: TRBJ1-3
d_gene: -
len: 14

CDR3nt: TGTGCCAGCACCATGGGACAGGTAGTATCGCCCCAGCATTTT
CDR3aa: CASTMGQVVSPQHF
v_gene: TRBV6-5
abundance: -
j_gene: TRBJ1-5
d_gene: TRBD1
len: 14

CDR3nt: TGTGCCAGCAGCCCTGGGGACAGAGACTTGCGGGAGCAGTACTTC
CDR3aa: CASSPGDRDLREQYF
v_gene: TRBV9
abundance: -
j_gene: TRBJ2-7
d_gene: TRBD1
len: 15

CDR3nt: TGTGCCTGGAGTGGAACAGGGAACACTGAAGCTTTCTTT
CDR3aa: CAWSGTGNTEAFF
v_gene: TRBV30
abundance: -
j_gene: TRBJ1-1
d_gene: -
len: 13